Sequencing of this TCR beta chain was carried out in a study of blood T cell repertoires in COVID-19. Overall study: COVID-19 samples from acute and convalescent phases originated in the United States, Italy and Spain. PBMCs, B-cell-depleted T cells, or T cells were the source of the cDNA or gDNA that made up the material.

The CDR3 runs to 16 residues. Unmatched junction bases numbered 9, after V lost 1 base and J lost 5 bases. Germline CDR1 WSHSY, CDR2 SAAADI. TCRdb's table, derived via immunoSEQ multiplex PCR, lists solely in-frame clones and lacks some. Seen here are around 190,000 clones, roughly 85% observed once, and the top ten hold roughly 9%. Participants spanned ages about 18 to 90 years and resided in some 22 US areas. The source of this sequence is a woman under 30 who had recovered from COVID-19. The material sequenced was PBMCs or T cells enriched from blood (not recorded which). This chain joins TRBV10-2 and TRBJ2-7; TRBD2 aligns across 9 bases. The CDR3 bases are TGCGCCAGCAGTGAGTTCGGCGGGGGGGCCCCCCACGAGCAGTACTTC. Translated: CASSEFGGGAPHEQYF.